This T cell receptor beta chain was captured by sequencing in a study of monozygotic twins with inflammatory bowel disease. In regard to this clonotype: Antigen: not known.

Study results and limitations: With others, IBD patients shared fewer clonotypes than healthy twins did, especially with disease activity.

Investigators made cDNA in eight separate reactions per sample. Each UMI, carrying a 6-nucleotide sample barcode, came from template switching. No DNA is given; TCRdb re-called the 5' RACE reads and lists each CDR3 protein once. The clone table shows around 380,000 distinct CDR3 sequences, with the ten largest holding about 2.3%. Germline V gene lookup returns CDR1 MNHEY and CDR2 SMNVEV (reference sequence). This CDR3 is 17 amino acids long. This TCR was recovered from a human donor with ulcerative colitis or Crohn's disease, or a healthy co-twin of an affected twin (not recorded which). This chain connects TRBV27 to TRBJ1-1; the D call from TCRdb, TRBD1, cannot be confirmed without DNA. Source material: blood. The CDR3 is CASSRGQGALLRGEAFF.